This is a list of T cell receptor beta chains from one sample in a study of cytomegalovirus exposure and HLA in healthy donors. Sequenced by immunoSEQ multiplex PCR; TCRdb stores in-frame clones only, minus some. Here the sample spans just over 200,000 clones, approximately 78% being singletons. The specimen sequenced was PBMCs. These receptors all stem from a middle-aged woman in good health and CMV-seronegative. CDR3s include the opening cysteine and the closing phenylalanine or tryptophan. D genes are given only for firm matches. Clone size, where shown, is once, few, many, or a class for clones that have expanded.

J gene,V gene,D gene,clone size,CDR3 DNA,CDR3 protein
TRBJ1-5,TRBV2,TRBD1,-,TGTGCCAGCAGTGAAGCGTATAGGGGGCTAGGAGTCAGCAATCAGCCCCAGCATTTT,CASSEAYRGLGVSNQPQHF
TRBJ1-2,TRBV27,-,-,TGTGCCAGCAGTCCCCAGGGCGAGCCCTACACCTTC,CASSPQGEPYTF
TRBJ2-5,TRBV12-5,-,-,TGTGCTAGTGGTTTGGGGGAGTTCGCGGAGACCCAGTACTTC,CASGLGEFAETQYF
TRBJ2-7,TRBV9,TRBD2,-,TGTGCCAGCAGCTATAGCGGGAGCCACGAGCAGTACTTC,CASSYSGSHEQYF
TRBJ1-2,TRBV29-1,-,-,TGCAGCGCAGCGGGACGGGGCGACTATGGCTACACCTTC,CSAAGRGDYGYTF
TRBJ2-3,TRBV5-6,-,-,TGTGCCAGCAGCGCCAAGCCGGGGACAATCCTCGGTGATACGCAGTATTTT,CASSAKPGTILGDTQYF
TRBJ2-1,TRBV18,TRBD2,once,TGTGCCAGCTCCTATAGCGGGGGGATTTCGTACAATGAGCAGTTCTTC,CASSYSGGISYNEQFF
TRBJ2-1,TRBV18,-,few,TGTGCCAGCTCACTTAAGAGGGATGAGCAGTTCTTC,CASSLKRDEQFF
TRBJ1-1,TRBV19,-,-,TGTGCCAGTACCCTAGGCCGAAGCTTGAACACTGAAGCTTTCTTT,CASTLGRSLNTEAFF
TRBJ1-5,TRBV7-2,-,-,TGTGCCAGCAGCTTAGTTCAAGCTAACAATCAGCCCCAGCATTTT,CASSLVQANNQPQHF
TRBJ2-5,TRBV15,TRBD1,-,TGTGCCACCAGCATGGGACAGGGGGCAGGAGGAGAGACCCAGTACTTC,CATSMGQGAGGETQYF
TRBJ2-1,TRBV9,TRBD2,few,TGTGCCAGCAGCGTAGACAGTAGCGGGAGCTTTTATGAGCAGTTCTTC,CASSVDSSGSFYEQFF
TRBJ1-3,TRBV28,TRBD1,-,TGTGCCAGCAGTTTATTGTCGGGACAGTCTGGAAACACCATATATTTT,CASSLLSGQSGNTIYF
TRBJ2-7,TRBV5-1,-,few,TGCGCCAGCAGCTCGATGGCCGGTGGCGGAACCTACGAGCAGTACTTC,CASSSMAGGGTYEQYF
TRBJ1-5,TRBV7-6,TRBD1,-,TGTGCCAGCAGCTTAGGGACAGGGAGCAATCAGCCCCAGCATTTT,CASSLGTGSNQPQHF
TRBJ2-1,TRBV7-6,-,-,TGTGCCAGCAGACTGAGCTCCTACAATGAGCAGTTCTTC,CASRLSSYNEQFF
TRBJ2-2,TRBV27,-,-,TGTGCCAGCAGTTTATTCAGCGGCCGCGGGGAGCTGTTTTTT,CASSLFSGRGELFF
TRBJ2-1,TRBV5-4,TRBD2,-,TGTGCCAGCAGCTCTAGGGGACTAGCCAAATTAAGCTCCTACAATGAGCAGTTCTTC,CASSSRGLAKLSSYNEQFF
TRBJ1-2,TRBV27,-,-,TGTGCCAGCAGTCTAACGGGGAATGGCTACACCTTC,CASSLTGNGYTF
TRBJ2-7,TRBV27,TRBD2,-,TGTGCCAGCAGTTCGGGACTAGCGGGAGTCAACGAGCAGTACTTC,CASSSGLAGVNEQYF
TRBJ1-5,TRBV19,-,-,TGTGCCAGTAGTACCAGCAGCGGCGGGCCCCAGCATTTT,CASSTSSGGPQHF
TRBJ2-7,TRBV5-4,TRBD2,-,TGTGCCAGCAGCCCCGGGACTAGCGGGAGTCAATACGAGCAGTACTTC,CASSPGTSGSQYEQYF
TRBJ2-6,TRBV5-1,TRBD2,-,TGCGCCAGCAGCGCCCGGGGGGTCTCTGGGGCCAACGTCCTGACTTTC,CASSARGVSGANVLTF
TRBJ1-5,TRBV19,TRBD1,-,TGTGCCAGTGAGGGACAGGGACGGGGCCATCAGCCCCAGCATTTT,CASEGQGRGHQPQHF
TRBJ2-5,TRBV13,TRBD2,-,TGTGCCAGCAGCTTAGGCGGGAGGAGAGCGGAGACCCAGTACTTC,CASSLGGRRAETQYF
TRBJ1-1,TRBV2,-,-,TGTGCCAGCCCGGGACAAGAAAACACTGAAGCTTTCTTT,CASPGQENTEAFF
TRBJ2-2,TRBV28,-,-,TGTGCCAGCAGTTTATCTCGTTGGGGGCGGGCAGTCACCGGGGAGCTGTTTTTT,CASSLSRWGRAVTGELFF
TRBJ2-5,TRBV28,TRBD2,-,TGTGCCAGCAGTTTCGTATGGGCTAGCGGGAGGGCCCGAAGCGGAGAGACCCAGTACTTC,CASSFVWASGRARSGETQYF
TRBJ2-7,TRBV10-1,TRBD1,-,TGCGCCAGCAGTGAGTCCGGGACAGGGAACGAGCAGTACTTC,CASSESGTGNEQYF
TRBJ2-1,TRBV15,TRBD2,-,TGTGCCACCAGCAGGGCGACGGGACTAATAAATGATCAGTTCTTC,CATSRATGLINDQFF
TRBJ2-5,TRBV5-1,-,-,TGCGCCAGCAGCTTGGGTAGCGGCCAAGAGACCCAGTACTTC,CASSLGSGQETQYF
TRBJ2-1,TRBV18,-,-,TGTGCCAGCTCACCCCAGGCGCTTAGCTCCTACAATGAGCAGTTCTTC,CASSPQALSSYNEQFF
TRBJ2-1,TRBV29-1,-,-,TGCAGCACCGAGACCTACAATGAGCAGTTCTTC,CSTETYNEQFF
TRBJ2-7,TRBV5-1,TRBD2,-,TGCGCCAGCAGCGCCTACCTTTCTAGCGGAGCTCCTTACGAGCAGTACTTC,CASSAYLSSGAPYEQYF
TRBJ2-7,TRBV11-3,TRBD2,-,TGTGCCAGCAGCGCAGGACTAGCGGACTACGAGCAGTACTTC,CASSAGLADYEQYF
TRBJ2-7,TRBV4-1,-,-,TGCGCCAGCAGCCAAGATCCAAACGGGGGATACGAGCAGTACTTC,CASSQDPNGGYEQYF
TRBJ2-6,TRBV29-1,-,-,TGCAGCGTTGTAGGGGCGTACGGGGCCAACGTCCTGACTTTC,CSVVGAYGANVLTF
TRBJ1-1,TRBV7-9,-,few,TGTTCCAGCAGCTTGCCTGTCGGGGTCACTGAAGCTTTCTTT,CSSSLPVGVTEAFF
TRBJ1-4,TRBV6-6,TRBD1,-,TGTGCCGGCAGTCCTGACAGGGTTTCAGAAAAACTGTTTTTT,CAGSPDRVSEKLFF
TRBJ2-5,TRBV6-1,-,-,TGTGCCAGTTTAAGAGCGTTCAAACAAGAGACCCAGTACTTC,CASLRAFKQETQYF
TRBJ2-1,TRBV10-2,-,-,TGCGCCAGCAGTGGCCGTTGGAGCGGGAGACAGGGTGAGCAGTTCTTC,CASSGRWSGRQGEQFF
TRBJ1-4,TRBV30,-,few,TGTGCCTGGAGTGGAACAGGAGTGCGAGAAAAACTGTTTTTT,CAWSGTGVREKLFF